This entry describes one T cell receptor beta chain. Germline V gene data show CDR1 as SNHLY and CDR2 as FYNNEI. V shed 8 bases, J shed 1 base, and the junction held 4 bases outside the gene matches. The CDR3 is 13 residues long. Sequencing was performed with immunoSEQ multiplex PCR; in TCRdb, only in-frame clones are kept and a portion is missing. Of around 330,000 clones listed, 88% are singletons. These data belong to a study of blood T cell repertoires in COVID-19. The source of this sequence is a woman aged 25 to 45 with COVID-19, enrolled during active disease. The genes are TRBV2 and TRBJ2-5; TRBD1 agrees at 7 bases. Specimen: peripheral blood. As DNA, the CDR3 is TGTGCCAGCCCAACAGGGGTCCAAGAGACCCAGTACTTC. Encoded protein: CASPTGVQETQYF.